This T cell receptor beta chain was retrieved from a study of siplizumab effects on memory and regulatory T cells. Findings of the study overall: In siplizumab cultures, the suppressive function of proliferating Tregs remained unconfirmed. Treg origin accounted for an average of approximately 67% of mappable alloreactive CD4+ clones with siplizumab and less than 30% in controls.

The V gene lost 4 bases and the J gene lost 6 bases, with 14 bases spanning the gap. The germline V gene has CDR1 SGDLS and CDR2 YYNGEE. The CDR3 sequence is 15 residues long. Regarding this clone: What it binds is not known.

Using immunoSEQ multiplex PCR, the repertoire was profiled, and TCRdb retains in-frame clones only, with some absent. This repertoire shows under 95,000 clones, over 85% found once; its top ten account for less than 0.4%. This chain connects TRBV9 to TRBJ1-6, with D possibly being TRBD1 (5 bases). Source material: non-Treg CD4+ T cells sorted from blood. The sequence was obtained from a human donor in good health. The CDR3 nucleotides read TGTGCCAGCAGCAACGCAGGGTTATTTAATTCACCCCTCCACTTT. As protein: CASSNAGLFNSPLHF.